Following are 13 T cell receptor beta chains from one sample sequenced in a study of cytomegalovirus exposure and HLA in healthy donors. The study ran its PCR with 60 Vbeta and 13 Jbeta primers. Using immunoSEQ multiplex PCR, the repertoire was profiled, and TCRdb retains in-frame clones only, with some absent. The sample shows about 89,000 clones, 64% of them seen only once. Sequencing was carried out using PBMCs. The receptors stem from a human donor in good health.

This clone was seen more than once but under ten times. This chain connects TRBV4-3 to TRBJ2-5, with TRBD1 identical over 12 bases. The CDR3 loop spans 17 amino acids. Trimming at V came to 4 bases and at J to 5 bases, leaving 11 bases not matched to a gene. The germline CDR1 and CDR2 sequences are LGHNA and YSLEER. This CDR3 reads CASSLIHGTGGLETQYF. The CDR3 nucleotides read TGCGCCAGCAGCCTAATACATGGGACAGGGGGCCTGGAGACCCAGTACTTC.

The chain uses TRBV29-1 and TRBJ1-5; 7 bases agree with TRBD1. CDR3 length: 14 residues. After removal of 4 bases from V and 6 bases from J, the junction contained 9 bases not matched to a gene. Germline V gives CDR1 SQVTM, CDR2 ANQGSEA. The CDR3 spells CSVVFQGVSQPQHF. CDR3 coding DNA: TGCAGCGTTGTGTTTCAGGGGGTGAGTCAGCCCCAGCATTTT. The whole variable domain, filled in from reference TRBV29-1 and TRBJ1-5, reads SAVISQKPSRDICQRGTSLTIQCQVDSQVTMMFWYRQQPGQSLTLIATANQGSEATYESGFVIDKFPISRPNLTFSTLTVSNMSPEDSSIYLCSVVFQGVSQPQHFGDGTRLSIL.

This rearrangement joins TRBV5-4 to TRBJ2-1; D is unclear. Germline V gene data show CDR1 as SGHNT and CDR2 as YYREEE (reference sequence). The CDR3 contains 15 residues. V dropped 2 bases and J dropped 6 bases, with 15 bases sitting between them. The CDR3 coding sequence is TGTGCCAGCAGCTTTGCGGTAGTCGGTGGCAATGAGCAGTTCTTC. Amino acid sequence: CASSFAVVGGNEQFF.

This chain links TRBV5-1 with TRBJ2-7, with 13 bases lining up with TRBD2. The CDR3 contains 13 residues. Germline V lookup: CDR1 SGHRS, CDR2 YFSETQ. V dropped 5 bases and J dropped 6; count of bases not matched to a gene: 2. The CDR3: CASRGTSGVEQYF. The CDR3 coding sequence is TGCGCCAGCAGGGGGACTAGCGGGGTCGAGCAGTACTTC.

CDR3 residues: CAISPGVESGSPLHF. The DNA for the CDR3 is TGTGCCATCAGCCCCGGGGTGGAATCGGGTTCACCCCTCCACTTT. The chain recombines TRBV10-3 with TRBJ1-6; no clear D gene. This CDR3 has 15 residues. V gave up 6 bases and J gave up 9 bases, with 18 bases separating them. Germline loops: CDR1 ENHRY, CDR2 SYGVKD.

The rearrangement uses TRBV4-3 and TRBJ1-5, with 7 bases matching TRBD1. The CDR3 has 18 amino acids. Germline V gene sequence: CDR1 LGHNA, CDR2 YSLEER. The V segment lost 3 bases and the J segment 3 bases; nucleotides outside the gene matches: 14. DNA for the CDR3: TGCGCCAGCAGCCAGAGCTTGCGGTCGCAGGGGGACAATCAGCCCCAGCATTTT. Translated: CASSQSLRSQGDNQPQHF.

Details on this clone: Its ends do not fully match the called genes, so a read error is possible. The chain couples TRBV30 to TRBJ2-1; the D gene is possibly TRBD2 (5 bases). Looked up from germline, CDR1 is GTSNPN and CDR2 is SVGIG (reference sequence). CDR3 length: 12 residues. The CDR3 sequence is CAWSPSEGRPIF. CDR3 nucleotide sequence: TGTGCCTGGAGTCCAAGCGAGGGTCGGCCGATCTTC. The variable domain in full, completed from reference TRBV30 and TRBJ2-1, reads SQTIHQWPATLVQPVGSPLSLECTVEGTSNPNLYWYRQAAGRGLQLLFYSVGIGQISSEVPQNLSASRPQDRQFILSSKKLLLSDSGFYLCAWSPSEGRPIFGPGTRLTVL.

This rearrangement joins TRBV30 to TRBJ1-1, with D unresolved. With 1 base removed from V and 3 bases from J, the gap between germline ends came to 15 bases. Germline CDR1 is GTSNPN and CDR2 is SVGIG (reference sequence). The CDR3 extends over 15 amino acids. The CDR3 sequence: CAWSALLQLDTEAFF. For the CDR3, the DNA is TGTGCCTGGAGTGCCTTGCTTCAACTAGACACTGAAGCTTTCTTT.

The chain combines TRBV9 with TRBJ1-1; a weak D match, TRBD1 (6 bases). The V end was cut by 0 bases, the J end by 0 bases, with 15 bases between. Germline assignment: CDR1 SGDLS and CDR2 YYNGEE. CDR3 length: 17 amino acids. The CDR3 protein is CASSVGAGALLNTEAFF. In nucleotides, the CDR3 is TGTGCCAGCAGCGTAGGGGCGGGGGCCCTTCTGAACACTGAAGCTTTCTTT.

The rearrangement links TRBV5-6 to TRBJ1-2; D call uncertain. V was cut by 0 bases and J by 2 bases, with 11 bases left in between. CDR3 length equals 15 residues. In germline, CDR1 is SGHDT, CDR2 YYEEEE. The CDR3 nucleotides are TGTGCCAGCAGCTTGGCTGGGCAGCAAAACTATGGCTACACCTTC. This gives the protein CASSLAGQQNYGYTF.

The V and J genes are TRBV7-2 and TRBJ2-7, with D maybe TRBD1 (5 bases). The germline V gene has CDR1 SGHTA and CDR2 FQGNSA. V lost 3 bases, J lost 3 bases, and 12 bases lay in between. The CDR3 has 14 amino acids. The CDR3 protein is CASSFQGSDYEQYF. CDR3 DNA sequence: TGTGCCAGCAGCTTTCAGGGTTCGGACTACGAGCAGTACTTC.

In this sample, this clone turned up a few times. The V gene is TRBV7-2, the J gene TRBJ1-6, with 7 bases identical to TRBD1. Looked up from germline, CDR1 is SGHTA and CDR2 is FQGNSA. The CDR3 runs to 13 residues. With 5 bases clipped from V and 9 bases from J, the junction kept 4 bases outside the gene matches. This chain's CDR3 is CASSANRGSPLHF. CDR3 bases: TGTGCCAGCAGCGCCAACAGGGGTTCACCCCTCCACTTT.

The chain joins TRBV7-3 to TRBJ2-3, with 9 bases matching TRBD1. With V trimmed by 1 base and J by 6 bases, 11 bases remained unmatched. CDR1 is SGHTA and CDR2 is FQGTGA in the germline V gene. CDR3 length: 17 amino acids. The CDR3 DNA is TGTGCCAGCAGCTTAAGACCTCCGGGACAGGGTCCCGATACGCAGTATTTT. This sequence encodes CASSLRPPGQGPDTQYF.